A selection of T cell receptor beta chains follows, all from one sample in a study of T cells in Graves' hyperthyroidism and ophthalmopathy. In TCRdb, the multiplex PCR reads were re-called with MiXCR into one record per CDR3 protein. The profile shows about 720,000 distinct CDR3 sequences, around 15% of them singletons. The source material was blood. The origin of the receptors is a man aged 18 to 29 with Graves' hyperthyroidism. Both conserved end residues are part of each CDR3. D genes are given only for firm matches. A row's size may be missing; if present it is once, few, many or a size class.

v_call	clone_size	d_call	j_call	cdr3_aa	cdr3_nt
TRBV9	.	.	TRBJ2-5	CASSTPGKTQYF	TGTGCCAGCAGCACCCCGGGGAAGACCCAGTACTTC
TRBV6-1	few	.	TRBJ1-6	CASSHPGTLGAYNSPLHF	TGTGCCAGCAGCCACCCCGGGACTTTAGGGGCCTATAATTCACCCCTCCACTTT
TRBV7-9	many	.	TRBJ2-1	CASSLGAGADEQFF	TGTGCCAGCAGCTTAGGGGCAGGAGCAGATGAGCAGTTCTTC
TRBV20-1	few	.	TRBJ2-3	CSARGVGRDITDTQYF	TGCAGTGCTAGAGGTGTGGGGCGGGATATCACAGATACGCAGTATTTT
TRBV9	many	.	TRBJ2-7	CASSVEQGDEQYF	TGTGCCAGCAGCGTAGAACAGGGAGACGAGCAGTACTTC
TRBV29-1	few	TRBD2	TRBJ2-7	CSVEVPGLALYEQYF	TGCAGCGTTGAAGTACCGGGACTAGCCCTCTACGAGCAGTACTTC
TRBV29-1	.	TRBD1	TRBJ2-1	CSVPDRGHNEQFF	TGCAGCGTTCCGGACAGGGGTCACAATGAGCAGTTCTTC
TRBV9	.	TRBD2	TRBJ2-1	CASSDPGLAGGPTIEQFF	TGTGCCAGCAGCGACCCCGGACTAGCGGGAGGACCGACAATTGAGCAGTTCTTC
TRBV4-2	few	TRBD1	TRBJ1-3	CASSRDRGPAGNTIYF	TGTGCCAGCAGCCGAGACAGGGGGCCAGCTGGAAACACCATATATTTT
TRBV7-8	few	TRBD2	TRBJ2-1	CASTLRRSGILSSYNEQFF	TGTGCCAGCACCCTACGAAGGAGCGGGATTTTAAGCTCCTACAATGAGCAGTTCTTC
TRBV27	.	TRBD2	TRBJ2-1	CASQSSGTNYNEQFF	TGTGCCAGCCAATCTAGCGGAACTAACTACAATGAGCAGTTCTTC
TRBV18	few	.	TRBJ2-4	CASSPPSDIQYF	TGTGCCAGCTCACCACCGAGTGACATTCAGTACTTC
TRBV5-6	many	.	TRBJ2-7	CASSAPSGSPPPYEQYF	TGTGCCAGCAGCGCCCCGAGCGGTAGCCCACCTCCCTACGAGCAGTACTTC
TRBV2	many	.	TRBJ2-5	CASSPPGPLSGTQYF	TGTGCCAGCAGCCCCCCGGGCCCGCTGTCTGGGACCCAGTACTTC
TRBV28	many	TRBD1	TRBJ1-5	CASSPLDRGSNQPQHF	TGTGCCAGCAGTCCCCTCGACAGGGGCAGCAATCAGCCCCAGCATTTT
TRBV10-3	few	.	TRBJ1-1	CAIRDVGHTEAFF	TGTGCCATCAGGGACGTGGGACACACTGAAGCTTTCTTT
TRBV28	few	.	TRBJ2-7	CASSIQLTANEQYF	TGTGCCAGCAGTATCCAATTGACAGCAAACGAGCAGTACTTC
TRBV28	many	TRBD2	TRBJ2-3	CASSLTSVPQYF	TGTGCCAGCAGTTTAACTAGCGTTCCGCAGTATTTT
TRBV3-1	many	TRBD2	TRBJ2-1	CASSQGSASGKNNEQFF	TGTGCCAGCAGCCAAGGCTCCGCTAGCGGGAAAAACAATGAGCAGTTCTTC
TRBV11-2	.	TRBD1	TRBJ2-2	CASSLALDRGSAGELFF	TGTGCCAGCAGCTTAGCGCTGGACAGGGGGAGTGCCGGGGAGCTGTTTTTT
TRBV6-1	.	TRBD2	TRBJ2-1	CATYVAGEGNEQFF	TGTGCCACTTATGTAGCGGGGGAAGGGAATGAGCAGTTCTTC
TRBV6-1	many	.	TRBJ1-1	CASSWNPDPGTEAFF	TGTGCCAGCAGTTGGAACCCCGACCCCGGCACTGAAGCTTTCTTT
TRBV11-3	many	.	TRBJ2-7	CASSSRGEDYEQYF	TGTGCCAGCAGCTCCCGCGGAGAGGACTACGAGCAGTACTTC
TRBV4-3	many	TRBD2	TRBJ2-1	CASSQDKSSGSHNEQFF	TGCGCCAGCAGCCAAGATAAGAGCAGCGGGAGCCACAATGAGCAGTTCTTC
TRBV6-1	many	TRBD1	TRBJ2-1	CASSPGQGAGDEQFF	TGTGCCAGCAGCCCAGGACAGGGGGCTGGCGATGAGCAGTTCTTC
TRBV28	.	.	TRBJ2-2	CASSREIQTGELFF	TGTGCCAGCAGCAGGGAAATTCAGACCGGGGAGCTGTTTTTT
TRBV28	few	TRBD2	TRBJ2-3	CASSWTSGSIQDTQYF	TGTGCCAGCAGTTGGACTAGCGGGAGTATTCAAGATACGCAGTATTTT
TRBV4-2	few	.	TRBJ2-5	CASSQDRQRRVTQYF	TGTGCCAGCAGCCAAGACCGGCAGCGAAGGGTGACCCAGTACTTC
TRBV12-3/TRBV12-4	many	.	TRBJ1-5	CASSLNRNNQPQHF	TGTGCCAGCAGTTTAAACCGGAATAATCAGCCCCAGCATTTT
TRBV15	.	.	TRBJ1-4	CATSRGEWTDDEKLLF	TGTGCCACCAGCAGAGGGGAGTGGACAGATGATGAAAAACTGCTTTTT
TRBV4-1	.	TRBD2	TRBJ2-1	CASSQSIAGAYNEQFF	TGCGCCAGCAGCCAATCCATAGCGGGAGCCTACAATGAGCAGTTCTTC
TRBV30	.	.	TRBJ2-2	CAWSVSGGGGELFF	TGTGCCTGGAGTGTCAGTGGGGGCGGAGGGGAGCTGTTTTTT
TRBV18	few	TRBD2	TRBJ2-5	CASSAGLAQKETQYF	TGTGCCAGCTCGGCCGGACTAGCGCAGAAAGAGACCCAGTACTTC
TRBV4-1	once	.	TRBJ2-7	CASSQDWGSLGWGEQYF	TGCGCCAGCAGCCAAGACTGGGGGAGCTTAGGTTGGGGCGAGCAGTACTTC
TRBV12-3/TRBV12-4	many	.	TRBJ2-1	CASSLGRLVFEQFF	TGTGCCAGCAGTTTAGGAAGGTTGGTTTTTGAGCAGTTCTTC
TRBV11-1	.	.	TRBJ2-1	CASSNPSSYNEQFF	TGTGCCAGCAGCAACCCTAGCAGCTACAATGAGCAGTTCTTC
TRBV19	.	.	TRBJ2-5	CASRGKVVETQYF	TGTGCCAGTAGGGGGAAGGTTGTGGAGACCCAGTACTTC
TRBV7-2	few	.	TRBJ2-3	CASSLTMARDTQYF	TGTGCCAGCAGCTTAACAATGGCGAGGGATACGCAGTATTTT
TRBV5-1	.	TRBD1	TRBJ2-1	CASGTGGPIPNNEQFF	TGCGCCAGCGGGACAGGGGGACCGATCCCTAACAATGAGCAGTTCTTC
TRBV5-1	.	.	TRBJ2-1	CASTAPGTNYNEQFF	TGCGCCAGCACTGCCCCCGGGACAAACTACAATGAGCAGTTCTTC
TRBV6-2/TRBV6-3	.	.	TRBJ2-1	CASSYKWGNEQFF	TGTGCCAGCAGTTACAAGTGGGGGAATGAGCAGTTCTTC
TRBV6-2/TRBV6-3	few	.	TRBJ2-3	CASSYSGDTDTQYF	TGTGCCAGCAGTTACTCGGGGGACACAGATACGCAGTATTTT
TRBV3-1	.	.	TRBJ1-6	CASSQRDSPLHF	TGTGCCAGCAGCCAAAGGGATTCACCCCTCCACTTT
TRBV15	.	.	TRBJ2-3	CATSLGLRGTDTQYF	TGTGCCACCAGCCTCGGGCTTCGGGGGACAGATACGCAGTATTTT
TRBV6-1	many	TRBD1	TRBJ2-7	CASTGQVSYEQYF	TGTGCCAGCACGGGACAGGTGTCCTACGAGCAGTACTTC
TRBV7-2	many	.	TRBJ2-1	CASSLVLYNEQFF	TGTGCCAGCAGCTTAGTACTGTACAATGAGCAGTTCTTC
TRBV28	many	TRBD2	TRBJ2-1	CASLGGLAGVNEQFF	TGTGCCAGCCTCGGGGGACTAGCGGGAGTCAATGAGCAGTTCTTC
TRBV28	many	.	TRBJ2-5	CASTQVGSDETQYF	TGTGCCAGCACTCAAGTGGGTAGCGATGAGACCCAGTACTTC
TRBV29-1	few	.	TRBJ1-1	CSVRRGSEAFF	TGCAGCGTGAGGAGGGGCAGTGAAGCTTTCTTT